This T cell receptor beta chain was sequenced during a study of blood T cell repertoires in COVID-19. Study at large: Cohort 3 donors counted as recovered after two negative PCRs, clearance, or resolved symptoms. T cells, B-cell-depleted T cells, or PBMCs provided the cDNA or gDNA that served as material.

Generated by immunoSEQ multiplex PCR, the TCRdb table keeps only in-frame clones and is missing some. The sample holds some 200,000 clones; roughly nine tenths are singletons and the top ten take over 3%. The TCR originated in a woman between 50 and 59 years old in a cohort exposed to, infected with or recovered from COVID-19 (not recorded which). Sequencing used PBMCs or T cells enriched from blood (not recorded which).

CDR3 nucleotide sequence: TGCGCCAGCAGCTTGGGTCAGGGGGCACTCGACGGCTACACCTTC. Residues: CASSLGQGALDGYTF. This chain links TRBV5-1 with TRBJ1-2, with 8 bases identical to TRBD1. The germline V gene has CDR1 SGHRS and CDR2 YFSETQ. CDR3 length: 15 amino acids. J was trimmed by 8 bases and V by 0 bases; bases with no gene match: 9.